These 23 T cell receptor beta chains originate from one sample sequenced in a study of T cell repertoires in cytomegalovirus infection. TCRdb reprocessed the reads via MiXCR and lists one record per CDR3 protein. The sample shows fewer than 80,000 distinct CDR3 sequences, around 3.4% of them seen only once. Sequencing used PBMCs. The origin of the receptors is a human donor in good health (CMV status not recorded). Some clones in this sample may be carry-over from other donors' samples.

This clonotype was counted at least ten times. The J gene is TRBJ1-2, the V gene TRBV15; D gene ambiguous. Trimming cost V 3 bases and J 8 bases, with 16 bases left between them. Germline V CDR1 and CDR2: LNHNV, YYDKDF (reference sequence). This CDR3 is built from 14 residues. CDR3 DNA: TGTGCCACCAGCAGGCGGGATAACTATGGAGGCTACACCTTC. It codes for CATSRRDNYGGYTF.

This clonotype was seen many times. V gene TRBV7-2 combines with J gene TRBJ2-1; D unclear. The germline V and J ends were trimmed by 2 bases and 7 bases, with 12 bases remaining between them. The CDR3 is made up of 14 amino acids. Germline V CDR1 and CDR2: SGHTA, FQGNSA. The CDR3 DNA reads as TGTGCCAGCAGCTTATCGGACCGGACGAATGAGCAGTTCTTC. This encodes CASSLSDRTNEQFF.

This clonotype was observed many times. The chain is built from TRBV6-5 and TRBJ1-2, with 7 bases aligning to TRBD1. The CDR3 consists of 16 residues. Germline V CDR1 and CDR2: MNHEY, SVGAGI. The V and J ends lost 2 bases and 3 bases, in that order; junction bases with no gene match: 9. The CDR3 spells CASSYTGALRYYGYTF. The CDR3 DNA is TGTGCCAGCAGTTACACAGGGGCGCTCCGGTACTATGGCTACACCTTC.

This clonotype occurred many times. The CDR3: CASSQSITEAFF. The DNA of the CDR3 is TGTGCCAGCAGCCAATCGATCACTGAAGCTTTCTTT. The chain recombines TRBV14 with TRBJ1-1; D unresolved. CDR3 length equals 12 residues. Trimming cost V 2 bases and J 4 bases, with 5 bases left between them. Germline assignment: CDR1 SGHDN and CDR2 FVKESK.

This clonotype showed up many times. The chain uses TRBV4-2 and TRBJ1-2, with D possibly TRBD1 on 5 matching bases. CDR3 length: 16 residues. Trimming stripped 0 bases from V and 4 bases from J, with 15 bases between. Germline V lookup: CDR1 LGHNA, CDR2 YNFKEQ. The CDR3 sequence: CASSQDMAGKSYGYTF. The CDR3 nucleotides are TGTGCCAGCAGCCAAGATATGGCAGGGAAGTCCTATGGCTACACCTTC.

This clonotype occurred many times. J is TRBJ1-5 and V is TRBV27; D might be TRBD1 (6 bases). V lost 0 bases and J 7 bases, leaving 13 bases between the germline ends. The germline gives CDR1 MNHEY, CDR2 SMNVEV (reference sequence). The CDR3 sequence is 15 residues long. The CDR3 is CASSLSGRGGQPQHF. The CDR3 bases are TGTGCCAGCAGTTTATCCGGCAGGGGAGGGCAGCCCCAGCATTTT.

This clonotype was seen repeatedly, ten times or more. This sequence joins TRBV29-1 and TRBJ1-5, with a weak D call TRBD1 (6 bases). V was trimmed by 8 bases and J by 3 bases, leaving 14 bases between them. Germline CDR1 is SQVTM and CDR2 is ANQGSEA. The CDR3 has 13 amino acids. CDR3 amino acids: CSIRDNHNQPQHF. In DNA, the CDR3 is TGCAGCATTCGGGACAATCACAATCAGCCCCAGCATTTT.

This clonotype was seen many times. V and J are TRBV28 and TRBJ2-5, with D possibly TRBD2 on 6 matching bases. Germline values: CDR1 MDHEN, CDR2 SYDVKM. The CDR3 totals 14 residues. Trimming removed 4 bases from V and 4 bases from J, with 13 bases in between. The DNA of the CDR3 is TGTGCCAGCAGTTCCCAGACTAGGCGAGAGACCCAGTACTTC. Protein sequence: CASSSQTRRETQYF.

This clonotype has a count of ten or more. V gene TRBV7-8 combines with J gene TRBJ1-2; possible D gene TRBD1, 5 bases. This CDR3 region has 15 residues. The V and J ends lost 2 bases and 6 bases respectively, with 16 bases between them. Germline V gives CDR1 SGHVS, CDR2 FQNEAQ. The CDR3 spells CASSLRRSRGDGYTF. DNA of the CDR3: TGTGCCAGCAGCTTACGTCGATCGAGAGGGGATGGCTACACCTTC.

This clonotype was recorded many times. The chain couples TRBV5-6 to TRBJ2-5; 7 bases are shared with TRBD1. Germline V gives CDR1 SGHDT, CDR2 YYEEEE. The V segment lost 4 bases and the J segment 2 bases; nucleotides outside the gene matches: 8. CDR3 length: 15 residues. The CDR3 DNA reads as TGTGCCAGCAGCAGAACCAGGACAGGACAAGAGACCCAGTACTTC. This gives the protein CASSRTRTGQETQYF.

This clonotype was counted ten times or more. This chain joins TRBV6-5 and TRBJ2-7, with 7 bases aligning to TRBD2. The trim removed 5 bases at V and 4 bases at J, leaving 8 bases unmatched. This CDR3 has 14 amino acids. Germline assignment: CDR1 MNHEY and CDR2 SVGAGI. This chain's CDR3 is CASSQNLGGYEQYF. The CDR3 nucleotides read TGTGCCAGCAGTCAAAACCTGGGGGGGTACGAGCAGTACTTC.

This clonotype has a count of ten or more. This sequence joins TRBV6-1 and TRBJ1-4, with TRBD1 identical over 8 bases. V was pared by 11 bases and J by 5 bases, with 7 bases of the junction left unmatched. This CDR3 has 13 residues. CDR1 and CDR2 from the germline V gene are MNHNS and SASEGT. CDR3 protein: CAVGTGRNEKLFF. The CDR3, as DNA: TGTGCCGTCGGGACAGGCAGGAATGAAAAACTGTTTTTT.

In its sample, this clonotype was seen many times. The chain joins TRBV7-9 to TRBJ2-1; D remains ambiguous. CDR1 and CDR2 from the germline V gene are SEHNR and FQNEAQ (reference sequence). The V end lost 4 bases, the J end lost 12 bases, and 10 bases lay between the germline ends. This CDR3 spans 11 amino acids. The CDR3 reads CASSSQNWQFF. The CDR3 DNA follows: TGTGCCAGCAGCTCCCAGAATTGGCAGTTCTTC. Using reference TRBV7-9 and TRBJ2-1 for the parts outside the CDR3, the full variable domain is DTGVSQNPRHKITKRGQNVTFRCDPISEHNRLYWYRQTLGQGPEFLTYFQNEAQLEKSRLLSDRFSAERPKGSFSTLEIQRTEQGDSAMYLCASSSQNWQFFGPGTRLTVL.

There are many counts of this clonotype. The chain links TRBV30 to TRBJ1-2; D may be TRBD1 (5 bases). This CDR3 contains 11 residues. Germline V gene data show CDR1 as GTSNPN and CDR2 as SVGIG (reference sequence). V shed 3 bases and J shed 7 bases, with 9 bases lying between them. Here the CDR3 reads CAWRYGGGYTF. The CDR3 DNA follows: TGTGCCTGGAGATACGGGGGTGGCTACACCTTC.

The table lists this clonotype with many counts. The chain employs TRBV6-6 and TRBJ1-6; 12 positions agree with TRBD1. The V and J ends lost 6 bases and 4 bases, in that order; junction bases with no gene match: 13. This CDR3 has 19 residues. Germline CDR1 is MNHNY and CDR2 is SVGAGI (reference sequence). The chain's CDR3 is CASRGGTGGIRRYNSPLHF. The CDR3 coding sequence is TGTGCCAGCAGGGGGGGGACAGGGGGCATTCGGCGTTATAATTCACCCCTCCACTTT.

Ten or more counts support this clonotype. The chain recombines TRBV7-2 with TRBJ1-6; tentatively, D is TRBD1 (5 bases). The CDR3 covers 17 residues. The germline V and J ends were trimmed by 5 bases and 7 bases, with 21 bases remaining between them. CDR1 and CDR2 from the germline V gene are SGHTA and FQGNSA. CDR3 amino acids: CASSPFIAGGNNSPLHF. The CDR3 DNA reads as TGTGCCAGCAGCCCATTTATCGCGGGGGGTAACAATTCACCCCTCCACTTT.

This clonotype was recorded at least ten times. The V gene is TRBV4-1, the J gene TRBJ2-5; TRBD2 agrees at 9 bases. The trim removed 5 bases at V and 2 bases at J, leaving 6 bases unmatched. CDR3 length: 15 residues. Germline assignment: CDR1 MGHRA and CDR2 YSYEKL. CDR3 in amino acids: CASSFSGGYQETQYF. The CDR3 DNA reads TGCGCCAGCAGCTTTAGCGGGGGTTATCAAGAGACCCAGTACTTC.

In this sample, this clonotype turned up many times. The chain carries TRBV5-6 and TRBJ1-4; D is ambiguous. V shed 2 bases and J shed 4 bases, with 9 bases lying between them. The germline gives CDR1 SGHDT, CDR2 YYEEEE. This CDR3 is built from 14 residues. CDR3 nucleotide sequence: TGTGCCAGCAGCTTTAAAGGGATTAATGAAAAACTGTTTTTT. This gives the protein CASSFKGINEKLFF.

Many counts were recorded for this clonotype. V usage is TRBV10-3 and J usage is TRBJ1-1, with 10 bases fitting TRBD1. The CDR3 extends over 14 amino acids. Per germline, CDR1 ENHRY and CDR2 SYGVKD. The junction had 10 bases not matched to a gene; V was cut back by 11 bases and J by 4 bases. CDR3 protein: CAASDRGDTTEAFF. The CDR3 region has the DNA TGTGCCGCTTCGGACAGGGGGGACACCACTGAAGCTTTCTTT.

This clonotype was detected many times. The J gene is TRBJ2-7, the V gene TRBV20-1; TRBD2 matches 12 bases. The J segment lost 4 bases and the V segment lost 5 bases, leaving 6 bases of the junction unmatched. The CDR3 has 14 amino acids. Germline V CDR1 and CDR2: DFQATT, SNEGSKA (reference sequence). CDR3 in DNA: TGCAGTGCTCGACTAGCGGGGGCCGAGTACGAGCAGTACTTC. Translating it yields CSARLAGAEYEQYF.

This clonotype has ten or more counts. This chain links TRBV2 with TRBJ2-1, with 8 bases matching TRBD1. Germline trimming cut 7 bases from V and 6 bases from J; bases unmatched to any gene: 5. Germline V gene sequence: CDR1 SNHLY, CDR2 FYNNEI. The CDR3 is 13 residues long. The CDR3 loop reads CASTRTGINEQFF. CDR3 coding DNA: TGTGCCAGCACAAGGACAGGGATCAATGAGCAGTTCTTC.

At least ten counts were recorded for this clonotype. The chain employs TRBV4-3 and TRBJ1-1; tentative D call: TRBD1 (6 bases). With 5 bases removed from V and 2 bases from J, the gap between germline ends came to 15 bases. CDR3 length: 15 residues. Germline values: CDR1 LGHNA, CDR2 YSLEER. The CDR3 DNA reads as TGCGCCAGCAGCACCCAAAACAGGGTCAACACTGAAGCTTTCTTT. Amino acids: CASSTQNRVNTEAFF.

This clonotype was seen ten or more times. This chain joins TRBV7-2 and TRBJ2-5; perhaps TRBD1 as D (7 bases). Between the trimmed V and J ends, which lost 3 bases and 12 bases, there was a span of 11 bases. Germline V gene lookup returns CDR1 SGHTA and CDR2 FQGNSA. The CDR3 runs to 11 residues. In nucleotides, the CDR3 is TGTGCCAGCAGCTTTGCAGGGGGGAAGTACTTC. It codes for CASSFAGGKYF.